Each of the 4 T cell receptor beta chains below was sequenced from the same sample in a study of cytomegalovirus exposure and HLA in healthy donors. PCR used 60 Vbeta primers and 13 Jbeta primers. Measured with immunoSEQ multiplex PCR; TCRdb has only the in-frame clones, and not every one. The sample yields under 250,000 clones, around 73% seen once. Specimen: PBMCs. The source of these receptors is a woman aged 30 to 39 in good health and CMV-seronegative.

The J gene is TRBJ2-3, the V gene TRBV7-3; D gene ambiguous. The length of the CDR3 is 14 residues. The V gene's germline CDR1 is SGHTA and CDR2 FQGTGA. Trimming pared 1 base from V and 7 bases from J, leaving 12 bases between. The CDR3 bases are TGTGCCAGCAGCTTAAGCAGCCAGGTGAATACGCAGTATTTT. Its protein product is CASSLSSQVNTQYF. Drawing the rest from reference TRBV7-3 and TRBJ2-3, the complete variable domain is GAGVSQTPSNKVTEKGKYVELRCDPISGHTALYWYRQSLGQGPEFLIYFQGTGAADDSGLPNDRFFAVRPEGSVSTLKIQRTERGDSAVYLCASSLSSQVNTQYFGPGTRLTVL.

CDR3 DNA: TGTGCCAGCAGAGACAGGGTGGGGCACACCTTC. This codes for CASRDRVGHTF. This chain links TRBV2 with TRBJ1-2; 7 nucleotides match TRBD1. V trimming: 6 bases; J trimming: 12 bases; junction bases outside the gene matches: 7. Per germline, CDR1 SNHLY and CDR2 FYNNEI. There are 11 residues in the CDR3.

The chain couples TRBV15 to TRBJ2-7; 8 bases align to TRBD1. Germline CDR1 reads LNHNV; CDR2 reads YYDKDF (reference sequence). V was pared by 0 bases and J by 6 bases, with 7 bases of the junction left unmatched. The CDR3 extends over 15 amino acids. CDR3 nucleotide sequence: TGTGCCACCAGCAGAGATCCCGGACAGGGAATCGAGCAGTACTTC. Amino acids: CATSRDPGQGIEQYF.

CDR3 loop: CASSPSGPGQGAVYSNQPQHF. CDR3 in DNA: TGTGCCAGCAGCCCTTCGGGTCCGGGACAGGGCGCCGTTTATAGCAATCAGCCCCAGCATTTT. The chain joins TRBV28 to TRBJ1-5, with 9 bases that match TRBD1. Trimming at V came to 6 bases and at J to 0 bases, leaving 21 bases not matched to a gene. Germline-derived CDR1 and CDR2 are MDHEN and SYDVKM. This CDR3 has 21 amino acids.